What follows are 10 T cell receptor beta chains derived from one specimen sequenced in a study of a mutant IDH1 vaccine in newly diagnosed glioma. Time point reported: week 11, during vaccination. A 20-mer mutant IDH1 peptide at 300 ug was injected subcutaneously with topical imiquimod. Repertoires were generated with immunoSEQ multiplex PCR, while TCRdb's copy carries only in-frame clones and drops some. The repertoire holds more than 50,000 clones, with 75% to 90% as singletons. These receptors lack a known antigen. The specimen was PBMCs, collected from a glioma patient whose treatment included an IDH1 peptide vaccine. These receptors all stem from a man aged 35-49 years with glioma.

This clone has only one observation. This chain uses TRBV28 with TRBJ1-2; D gene ambiguous. The CDR3 length is 13 residues. V was cut by 6 bases and J by 7 bases, with 15 bases left in between. From germline, CDR1 is MDHEN and CDR2 SYDVKM. In nucleotides, the CDR3 is TGTGCCAGCAGGTCAGGTAGTTCAGGTGGCTACACCTTC. This gives the protein CASRSGSSGGYTF.

This clone was seen only once. The chain couples TRBV15 to TRBJ2-5; the D gene is possibly TRBD1 (6 bases). V gave up 5 bases and J gave up 1 base, with 11 bases separating them. The CDR3 sequence is 14 residues long. Germline V lookup: CDR1 LNHNV, CDR2 YYDKDF (reference sequence). In DNA form, the CDR3 reads TGTGCCACCAGCTTGGGACATGCCCAAGAGACCCAGTACTTC. Translated, it gives CATSLGHAQETQYF.

V and J are TRBV6-5 and TRBJ1-2; D is ambiguous. With 5 bases removed from V and 7 bases from J, the gap between germline ends came to 8 bases. The CDR3 loop spans 11 amino acids. CDR1 MNHEY and CDR2 SVGAGI come from the germline V gene. The CDR3 is CASSQAGGYTF. The DNA of the CDR3 is TGTGCCAGCAGTCAGGCGGGTGGCTACACCTTC.

The chain is built from TRBV9 and TRBJ2-1, with 8 bases matching TRBD2. Trimming took 4 bases from V and 8 from J; bases not matched to a gene: 8. From germline, CDR1 is SGDLS and CDR2 YYNGEE. CDR3 size: 14 residues. In DNA form, the CDR3 reads TGTGCCAGCAGCCCGATGCGGGAGGATTATGAGCAGTTCTTC. Residues: CASSPMREDYEQFF.

The CDR3 sequence is CASSLRRFQETQYF. Written as DNA, the CDR3 is TGTGCCAGCAGCTTGAGAAGGTTCCAAGAGACCCAGTACTTC. J is TRBJ2-5 and V is TRBV5-6; D not certain. Germline lookup yields CDR1 SGHDT and CDR2 YYEEEE. Trimming pared 1 base from V and 1 base from J, leaving 8 bases between. The CDR3 has 14 amino acids.

The V gene is TRBV28, the J gene TRBJ2-5, with a weak D call TRBD2 (6 bases). The germline CDR1 and CDR2 sequences are MDHEN and SYDVKM. The CDR3 contains 16 residues. V was trimmed by 5 bases and J by 5 bases, leaving 21 bases between them. CDR3: CASSLLRTSGGETQYF. CDR3 DNA: TGTGCCAGCAGTCTCCTCAGGACGAGCGGAGGGGAGACCCAGTACTTC.

The V gene is TRBV7-9, the J gene TRBJ1-3, with TRBD1 matching over 8 bases. The CDR3 contains 16 residues. The junction had 12 bases not matched to a gene; V was cut back by 11 bases and J by 0 bases. Germline V gene data show CDR1 as SEHNR and CDR2 as FQNEAQ (reference sequence). CDR3 in DNA: TGTGCCGAACGCCCGACAGGGGCCCCCTCTGGAAACACCATATATTTT. Translation gives CAERPTGAPSGNTIYF.

The rearrangement links TRBV7-8 to TRBJ2-1; 11 positions agree with TRBD1. CDR3 length: 15 amino acids. Germline-derived CDR1 and CDR2 are SGHVS and FQNEAQ. J gave up 9 bases and V 4 bases, and 8 bases lay outside the gene matches. This CDR3 reads CASSYGQGALIEQFF. The CDR3 DNA is TGTGCCAGCAGCTACGGACAGGGGGCGTTGATTGAGCAGTTCTTC.

This clone appeared a few times. This chain connects TRBV6-4 to TRBJ2-3; 14 bases match TRBD2. Unmatched junction bases numbered 4, after V lost 11 bases and J lost 3 bases. The CDR3 totals 14 residues. Germline V gives CDR1 MRHNA, CDR2 SNTAGT. In DNA form, the CDR3 reads TGTGCCTGCGGGACTAGCGGGGGAACAGATACGCAGTATTTT. Amino acid sequence: CACGTSGGTDTQYF.

This clone came up a few times. This chain joins TRBV7-9 and TRBJ2-3; D may correspond to TRBD1 or TRBD2 (5 bases each). The length of the CDR3 is 15 residues. Trimming took off 7 bases at V and 5 bases at J, with 19 bases between the two ends. The germline gives CDR1 SEHNR, CDR2 FQNEAQ (reference sequence). CDR3 sequence reads: CASTPMGELIDTQYF. Here the CDR3 DNA reads TGTGCCAGCACCCCAATGGGGGAGTTAATAGATACGCAGTATTTT. The variable domain in full, completed from reference TRBV7-9 and TRBJ2-3, reads DTGVSQNPRHKITKRGQNVTFRCDPISEHNRLYWYRQTLGQGPEFLTYFQNEAQLEKSRLLSDRFSAERPKGSFSTLEIQRTEQGDSAMYLCASTPMGELIDTQYFGPGTRLTVL.